This TCR beta chain is from a study of T cell responses to AZD1222 COVID-19 vaccine (dated by TCRdb to about 2021). Concerning the study at large: Because spike-specific TCR depth and breadth did not differ between the two schedules, AZD1222 recipients who got a second dose at roughly 4 weeks were pooled with those who got a second dose at roughly 12 weeks. A total of more than 230 trial participants underwent TCR sequencing, of whom about 210 received two doses of AZD1222 and around 26 received two doses of the MenACWY control vaccine. Trial participants were enrolled by age into 18-55, 56-69 and 70-plus year subgroups, with approximately 150, 30 and 60 TCR-sequenced participants respectively. Broad study findings and their caveats: Reportedly, close to half of the unique spike-specific TCRs recognized epitopes lying outside the regions that are mutated in the B.1.351 and B.1.1.7 variants. Conclusions about previously exposed vaccinees were limited because only a handful of AZD1222 recipients were SARS-CoV-2 seropositive at baseline. Participants were mostly white British, with more females than males. The authors suggested clonal diversity may have been underestimated. Spike-specific TCR breadth and depth rose significantly after two AZD1222 doses compared with day 0 and with MenACWY recipients. Because no day 14 peak-response samples were available, the repertoires could be characterized only after the peak T cell response. The 56-69-year group was small, and its depth increase did not reach significance, likely because of low power. The whole spike protein was spanned by vaccine-associated CD4 TCRs, and dominant responses were seen in regions 160-218 and 743-854.

This specimen's time point label, per the study, means: baseline before first vaccination. Samples from vaccinated people were obtained from the UK trials COV001 and COV002, which included a single-blind randomized controlled phase 2/3 trial of AZD1222 (ChAdOx1 nCoV-19) in healthy adults. For TCRbeta chain sequencing, PBMC samples from trial participants were taken at day 0 and at day 28 after the second dose. The CDR3 regions of human TCRbeta chains were analyzed by immunosequencing. The study's processing was this. Repertoire TCRs were checked for matches against a reference library of SARS-CoV-2-specific TCRs that had been generated using the MIRA antigen-specificity platform. Breadth meant the fraction of unique TCRs that were SARS-CoV-2-associated, whereas depth meant the fraction of total T cells that were SARS-CoV-2-associated. Using the MIRA data, each spike-specific TCR was mapped to the spike region that the TCR reacts to and placed in a CD4 or CD8 class. Log10-transformed breadth and depth values were compared by one-way ANOVA with Sidak's multiple comparisons tests. TCRdb re-hosts the immuneACCESS table, in-frame sequences only. Its copies lack some clones; in the studies checked, an unresolved V gene accounts for under half of them, and the cause for the rest is not known. V and J calls and clone size are those listed in that table; D and trimming were worked out from the DNA. Here the sample has about 130,000 clones; about 87% occur a single time. The ten largest account for 4% to 5.5% of the sample.

V is pared back by 3 bases and J by 1 base, with 10 bases lying between the germline termini. From the cysteine through the phenylalanine, the CDR3 covers 14 amino acids. Only the CDR3 DNA stays, 42 bases, in frame from base 1. The germline V gene (reference sequence) yields SEHNR for CDR1 and FQNEAQ for CDR2. Of note for this clone: The antigen it binds to is not known. Base qualities are missing; no much larger clone stands one base away.

Sequencing used peripheral blood, obtained on day 0 of AZD1222 vaccination. The sequence was collected from an adult in good health. The V and J genes are TRBV7-9 and TRBJ2-7, with an unclear D gene assignment. In nucleotides, the sequence is TGTGCCAGCAGCTTTTTCCCTAAGTCCTACGAGCAGTACTTC. Its protein is CASSFFPKSYEQYF. The full variable domain, completed from the reference TRBV7-9 and TRBJ2-7 proteins outside the CDR3, reads DTGVSQNPRHKITKRGQNVTFRCDPISEHNRLYWYRQTLGQGPEFLTYFQNEAQLEKSRLLSDRFSAERPKGSFSTLEIQRTEQGDSAMYLCASSFFPKSYEQYFGPGTRLTVT.